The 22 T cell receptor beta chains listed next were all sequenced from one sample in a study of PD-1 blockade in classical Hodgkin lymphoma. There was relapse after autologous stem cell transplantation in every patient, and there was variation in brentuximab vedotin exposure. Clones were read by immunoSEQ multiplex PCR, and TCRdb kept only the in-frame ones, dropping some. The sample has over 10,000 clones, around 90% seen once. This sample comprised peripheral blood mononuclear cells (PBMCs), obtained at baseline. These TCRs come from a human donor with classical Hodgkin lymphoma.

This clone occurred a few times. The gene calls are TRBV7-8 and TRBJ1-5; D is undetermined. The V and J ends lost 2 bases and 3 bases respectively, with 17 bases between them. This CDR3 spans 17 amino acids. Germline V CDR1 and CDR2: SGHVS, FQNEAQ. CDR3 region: CASSLQYGGNANQPQHF. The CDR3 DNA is TGTGCCAGCAGCTTACAATATGGAGGAAATGCCAATCAGCCCCAGCATTTT.

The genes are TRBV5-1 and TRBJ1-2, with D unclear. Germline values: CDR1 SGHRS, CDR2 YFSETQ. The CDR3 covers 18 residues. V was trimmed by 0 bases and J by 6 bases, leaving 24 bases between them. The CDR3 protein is CASSLATYAQVLADGYTF. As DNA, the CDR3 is TGCGCCAGCAGCTTGGCCACCTACGCACAAGTTTTAGCGGATGGCTACACCTTC.

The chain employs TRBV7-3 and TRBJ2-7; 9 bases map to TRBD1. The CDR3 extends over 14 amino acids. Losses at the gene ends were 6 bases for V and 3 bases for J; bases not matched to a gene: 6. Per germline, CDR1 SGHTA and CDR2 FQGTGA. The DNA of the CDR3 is TGTGCCAGCAGACATGGACAGGGGAACTACGAGCAGTACTTC. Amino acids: CASRHGQGNYEQYF.

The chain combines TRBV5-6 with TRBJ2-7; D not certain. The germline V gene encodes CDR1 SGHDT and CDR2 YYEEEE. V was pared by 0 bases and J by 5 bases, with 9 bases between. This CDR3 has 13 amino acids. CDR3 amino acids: CASSLANGNEQYF. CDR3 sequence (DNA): TGTGCCAGCAGCTTGGCAAATGGGAACGAGCAGTACTTC.

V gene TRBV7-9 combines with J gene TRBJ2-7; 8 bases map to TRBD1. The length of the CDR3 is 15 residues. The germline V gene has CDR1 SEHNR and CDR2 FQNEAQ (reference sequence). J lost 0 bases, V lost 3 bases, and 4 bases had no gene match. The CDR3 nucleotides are TGTGCCAGCAGCTTGAACAGGGGGAGCTCCTACGAGCAGTACTTC. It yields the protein CASSLNRGSSYEQYF.

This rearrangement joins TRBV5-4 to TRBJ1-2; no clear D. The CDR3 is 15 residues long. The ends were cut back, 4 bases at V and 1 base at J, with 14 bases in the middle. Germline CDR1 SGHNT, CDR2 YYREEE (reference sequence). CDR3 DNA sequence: TGTGCCAGCAGCACGGGGAGTCACTATAACTATGGCTACACCTTC. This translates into CASSTGSHYNYGYTF.

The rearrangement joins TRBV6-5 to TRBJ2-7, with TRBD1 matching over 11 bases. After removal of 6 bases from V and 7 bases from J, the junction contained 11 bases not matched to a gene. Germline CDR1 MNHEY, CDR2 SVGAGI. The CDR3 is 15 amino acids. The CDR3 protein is CASSPGQGGVGEQYF. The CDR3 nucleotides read TGTGCCAGCAGCCCGGGACAGGGGGGTGTAGGAGAGCAGTACTTC.

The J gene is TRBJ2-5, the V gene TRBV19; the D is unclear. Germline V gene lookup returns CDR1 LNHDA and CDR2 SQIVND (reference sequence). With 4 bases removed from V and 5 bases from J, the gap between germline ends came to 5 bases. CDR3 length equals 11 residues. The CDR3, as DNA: TGTGCCAGTAGTACGATGGAGACCCAGTACTTC. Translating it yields CASSTMETQYF. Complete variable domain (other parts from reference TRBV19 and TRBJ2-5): DGGITQSPKYLFRKEGQNVTLSCEQNLNHDAMYWYRQDPGQGLRLIYYSQIVNDFQKGDIAEGYSVSREKKESFPLTVTSAQKNPTAFYLCASSTMETQYFGPGTRLLVL.

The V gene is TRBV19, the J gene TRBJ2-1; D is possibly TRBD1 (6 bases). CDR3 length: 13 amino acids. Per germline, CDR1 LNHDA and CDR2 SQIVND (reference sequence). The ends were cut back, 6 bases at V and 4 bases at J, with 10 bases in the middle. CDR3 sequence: CASSQGLYNEQFF. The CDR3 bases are TGTGCCAGTAGCCAGGGGTTGTACAATGAGCAGTTCTTC.

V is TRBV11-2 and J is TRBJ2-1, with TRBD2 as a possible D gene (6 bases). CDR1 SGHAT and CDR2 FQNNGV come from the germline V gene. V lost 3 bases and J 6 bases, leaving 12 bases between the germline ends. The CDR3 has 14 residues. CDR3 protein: CASSFQRAINEQFF. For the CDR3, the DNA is TGTGCCAGCAGCTTCCAGCGGGCCATCAATGAGCAGTTCTTC.

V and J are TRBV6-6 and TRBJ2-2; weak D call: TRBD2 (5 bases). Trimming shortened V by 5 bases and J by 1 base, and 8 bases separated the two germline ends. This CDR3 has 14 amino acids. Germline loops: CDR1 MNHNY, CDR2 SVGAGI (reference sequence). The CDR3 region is CASSSGWNTGELFF. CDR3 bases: TGTGCCAGCAGTAGCGGTTGGAACACCGGGGAGCTGTTTTTT.

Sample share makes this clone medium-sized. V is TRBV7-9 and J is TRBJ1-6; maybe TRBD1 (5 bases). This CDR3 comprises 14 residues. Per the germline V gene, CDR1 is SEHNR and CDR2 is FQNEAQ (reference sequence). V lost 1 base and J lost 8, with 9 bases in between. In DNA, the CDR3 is TGTGCCAGCAGCTTAGGGGGGTTGCATTCACCCCTCCACTTT. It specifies CASSLGGLHSPLHF. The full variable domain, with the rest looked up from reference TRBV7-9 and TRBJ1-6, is DTGVSQNPRHKITKRGQNVTFRCDPISEHNRLYWYRQTLGQGPEFLTYFQNEAQLEKSRLLSDRFSAERPKGSFSTLEIQRTEQGDSAMYLCASSLGGLHSPLHFGNGTRLTVT.

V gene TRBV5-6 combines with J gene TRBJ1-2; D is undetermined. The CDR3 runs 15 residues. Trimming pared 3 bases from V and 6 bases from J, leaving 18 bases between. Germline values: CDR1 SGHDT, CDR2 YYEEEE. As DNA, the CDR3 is TGTGCCAGCAGCTCACTTAGGGAAGGGTATGATGGCTACACCTTC. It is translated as CASSSLREGYDGYTF.

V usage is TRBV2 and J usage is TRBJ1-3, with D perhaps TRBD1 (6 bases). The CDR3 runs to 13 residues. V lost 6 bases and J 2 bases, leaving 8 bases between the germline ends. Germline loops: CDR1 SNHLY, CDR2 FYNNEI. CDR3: CASRQGAGNTIYF. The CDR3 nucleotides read TGTGCCAGCAGACAGGGTGCTGGAAACACCATATATTTT. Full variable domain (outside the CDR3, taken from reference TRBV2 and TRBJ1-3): EPEVTQTPSHQVTQMGQEVILRCVPISNHLYFYWYRQILGQKVEFLVSFYNNEISEKSEIFDDQFSVERPDGSNFTLKIRSTKLEDSAMYFCASRQGAGNTIYFGEGSWLTVV.

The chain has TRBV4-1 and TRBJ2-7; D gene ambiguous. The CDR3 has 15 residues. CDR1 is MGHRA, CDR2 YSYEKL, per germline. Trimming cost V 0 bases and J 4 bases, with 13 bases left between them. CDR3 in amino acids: CASSQEVRTGYEQYF. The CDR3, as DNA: TGCGCCAGCAGCCAAGAGGTCCGGACCGGGTACGAGCAGTACTTC.

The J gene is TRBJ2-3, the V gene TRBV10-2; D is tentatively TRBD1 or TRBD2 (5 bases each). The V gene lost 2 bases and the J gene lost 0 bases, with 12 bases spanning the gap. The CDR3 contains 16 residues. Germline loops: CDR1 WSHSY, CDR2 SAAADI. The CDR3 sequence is CASSEAGAESTDTQYF. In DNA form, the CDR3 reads TGCGCCAGCAGTGAGGCCGGGGCAGAGAGCACAGATACGCAGTATTTT.

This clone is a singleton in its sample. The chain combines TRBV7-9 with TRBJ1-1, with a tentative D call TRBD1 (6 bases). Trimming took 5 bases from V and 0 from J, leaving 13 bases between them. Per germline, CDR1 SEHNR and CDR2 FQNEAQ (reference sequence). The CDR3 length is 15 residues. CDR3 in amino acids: CASSPTSGVNTEAFF. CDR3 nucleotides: TGTGCCAGCAGCCCAACCTCAGGGGTGAACACTGAAGCTTTCTTT.

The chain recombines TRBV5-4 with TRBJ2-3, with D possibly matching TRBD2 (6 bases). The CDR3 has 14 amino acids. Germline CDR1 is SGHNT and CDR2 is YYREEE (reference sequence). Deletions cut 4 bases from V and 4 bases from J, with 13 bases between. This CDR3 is CASSQGTGADTQYF. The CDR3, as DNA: TGTGCCAGCAGCCAAGGAACGGGGGCAGATACGCAGTATTTT.

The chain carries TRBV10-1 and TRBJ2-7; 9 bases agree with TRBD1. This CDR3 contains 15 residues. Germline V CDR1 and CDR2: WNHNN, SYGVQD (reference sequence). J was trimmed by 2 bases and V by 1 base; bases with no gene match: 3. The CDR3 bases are TGCGCCAGCAGTGAGTGGGGGACAGGGACCTACGAGCAGTACTTC. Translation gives CASSEWGTGTYEQYF.

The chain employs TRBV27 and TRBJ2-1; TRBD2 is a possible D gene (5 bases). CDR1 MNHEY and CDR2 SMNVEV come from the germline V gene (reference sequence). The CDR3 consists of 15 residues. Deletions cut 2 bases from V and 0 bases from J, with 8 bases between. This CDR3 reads CASSLRGPSYNEQFF. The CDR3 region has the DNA TGTGCCAGCAGTTTACGCGGGCCCTCCTACAATGAGCAGTTCTTC.

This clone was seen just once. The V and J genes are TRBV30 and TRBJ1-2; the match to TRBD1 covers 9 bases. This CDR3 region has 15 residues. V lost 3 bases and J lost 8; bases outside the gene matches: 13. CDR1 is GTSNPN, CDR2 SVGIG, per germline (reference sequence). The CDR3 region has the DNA TGTGCCTGGAGGAAAGTCCCGGGACAGGGTCGGGGCTACACCTTC. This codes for CAWRKVPGQGRGYTF.

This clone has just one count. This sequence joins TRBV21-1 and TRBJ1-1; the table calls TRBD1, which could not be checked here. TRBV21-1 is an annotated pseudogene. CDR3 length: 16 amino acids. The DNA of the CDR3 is TGTGCCAGCAGTAATACACAGCTCACAATTCGCACTGAAGCTTTCTTT. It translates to CASSNTQLTIRTEAFF.